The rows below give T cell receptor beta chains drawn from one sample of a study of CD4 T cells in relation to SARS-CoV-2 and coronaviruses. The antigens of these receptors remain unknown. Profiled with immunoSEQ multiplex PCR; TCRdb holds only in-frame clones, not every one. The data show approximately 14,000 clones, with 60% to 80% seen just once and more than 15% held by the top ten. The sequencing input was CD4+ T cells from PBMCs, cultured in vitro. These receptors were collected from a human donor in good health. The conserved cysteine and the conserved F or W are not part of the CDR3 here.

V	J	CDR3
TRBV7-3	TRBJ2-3	ASSSPSSGRVKGFADTQY
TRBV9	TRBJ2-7	ASSPGLAGVEEQY
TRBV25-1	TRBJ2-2	ASAVGGVNAGELF
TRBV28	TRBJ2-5	ASRIISGARETQY
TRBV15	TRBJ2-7	ATSKETGLAVPYEQY
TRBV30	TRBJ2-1	AWTIAGAVLVEQF
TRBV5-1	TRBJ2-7	ASSLSSSGQKGEQY
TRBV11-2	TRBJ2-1	ASSRGHEQF
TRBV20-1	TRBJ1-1	SASLGDTEAF
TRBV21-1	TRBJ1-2	ASSAHRGLTGNNYGYT
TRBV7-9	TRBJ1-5	ASGGRGHQPQH
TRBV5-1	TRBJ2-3	ASSLATSSTDTQY
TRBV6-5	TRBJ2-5	ASRTQETQY
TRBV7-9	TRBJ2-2	ASSLSAGELF
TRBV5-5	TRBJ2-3	ASSLYLGADTQY
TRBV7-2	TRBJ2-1	ASSLAPGLGNEQF
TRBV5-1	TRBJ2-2	ASSLRTSGRPNTGELF
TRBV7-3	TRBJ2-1	ASSAPTTDEQF
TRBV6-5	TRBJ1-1	ASSFQGAMAEAF
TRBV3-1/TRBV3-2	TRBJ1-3	ASSQGAGGRNTIY
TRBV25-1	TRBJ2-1	ASSESSSGSNEQF
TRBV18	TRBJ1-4	ASSPGNEKLF